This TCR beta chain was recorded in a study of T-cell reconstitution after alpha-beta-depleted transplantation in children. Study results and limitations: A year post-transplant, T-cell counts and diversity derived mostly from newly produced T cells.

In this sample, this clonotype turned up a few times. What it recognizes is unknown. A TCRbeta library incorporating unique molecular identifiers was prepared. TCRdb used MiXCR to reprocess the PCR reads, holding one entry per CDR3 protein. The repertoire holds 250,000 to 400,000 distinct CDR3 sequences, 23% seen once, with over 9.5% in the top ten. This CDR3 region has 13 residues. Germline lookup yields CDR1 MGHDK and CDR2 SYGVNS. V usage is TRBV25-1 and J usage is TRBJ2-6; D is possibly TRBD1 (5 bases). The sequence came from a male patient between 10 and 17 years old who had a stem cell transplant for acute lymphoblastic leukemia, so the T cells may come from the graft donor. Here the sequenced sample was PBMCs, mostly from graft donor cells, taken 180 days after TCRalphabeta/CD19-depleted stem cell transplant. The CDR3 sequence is CAGARAGANVLTF. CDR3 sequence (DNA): TGTGCTGGGGCAAGGGCTGGGGCCAACGTCCTGACTTTC.